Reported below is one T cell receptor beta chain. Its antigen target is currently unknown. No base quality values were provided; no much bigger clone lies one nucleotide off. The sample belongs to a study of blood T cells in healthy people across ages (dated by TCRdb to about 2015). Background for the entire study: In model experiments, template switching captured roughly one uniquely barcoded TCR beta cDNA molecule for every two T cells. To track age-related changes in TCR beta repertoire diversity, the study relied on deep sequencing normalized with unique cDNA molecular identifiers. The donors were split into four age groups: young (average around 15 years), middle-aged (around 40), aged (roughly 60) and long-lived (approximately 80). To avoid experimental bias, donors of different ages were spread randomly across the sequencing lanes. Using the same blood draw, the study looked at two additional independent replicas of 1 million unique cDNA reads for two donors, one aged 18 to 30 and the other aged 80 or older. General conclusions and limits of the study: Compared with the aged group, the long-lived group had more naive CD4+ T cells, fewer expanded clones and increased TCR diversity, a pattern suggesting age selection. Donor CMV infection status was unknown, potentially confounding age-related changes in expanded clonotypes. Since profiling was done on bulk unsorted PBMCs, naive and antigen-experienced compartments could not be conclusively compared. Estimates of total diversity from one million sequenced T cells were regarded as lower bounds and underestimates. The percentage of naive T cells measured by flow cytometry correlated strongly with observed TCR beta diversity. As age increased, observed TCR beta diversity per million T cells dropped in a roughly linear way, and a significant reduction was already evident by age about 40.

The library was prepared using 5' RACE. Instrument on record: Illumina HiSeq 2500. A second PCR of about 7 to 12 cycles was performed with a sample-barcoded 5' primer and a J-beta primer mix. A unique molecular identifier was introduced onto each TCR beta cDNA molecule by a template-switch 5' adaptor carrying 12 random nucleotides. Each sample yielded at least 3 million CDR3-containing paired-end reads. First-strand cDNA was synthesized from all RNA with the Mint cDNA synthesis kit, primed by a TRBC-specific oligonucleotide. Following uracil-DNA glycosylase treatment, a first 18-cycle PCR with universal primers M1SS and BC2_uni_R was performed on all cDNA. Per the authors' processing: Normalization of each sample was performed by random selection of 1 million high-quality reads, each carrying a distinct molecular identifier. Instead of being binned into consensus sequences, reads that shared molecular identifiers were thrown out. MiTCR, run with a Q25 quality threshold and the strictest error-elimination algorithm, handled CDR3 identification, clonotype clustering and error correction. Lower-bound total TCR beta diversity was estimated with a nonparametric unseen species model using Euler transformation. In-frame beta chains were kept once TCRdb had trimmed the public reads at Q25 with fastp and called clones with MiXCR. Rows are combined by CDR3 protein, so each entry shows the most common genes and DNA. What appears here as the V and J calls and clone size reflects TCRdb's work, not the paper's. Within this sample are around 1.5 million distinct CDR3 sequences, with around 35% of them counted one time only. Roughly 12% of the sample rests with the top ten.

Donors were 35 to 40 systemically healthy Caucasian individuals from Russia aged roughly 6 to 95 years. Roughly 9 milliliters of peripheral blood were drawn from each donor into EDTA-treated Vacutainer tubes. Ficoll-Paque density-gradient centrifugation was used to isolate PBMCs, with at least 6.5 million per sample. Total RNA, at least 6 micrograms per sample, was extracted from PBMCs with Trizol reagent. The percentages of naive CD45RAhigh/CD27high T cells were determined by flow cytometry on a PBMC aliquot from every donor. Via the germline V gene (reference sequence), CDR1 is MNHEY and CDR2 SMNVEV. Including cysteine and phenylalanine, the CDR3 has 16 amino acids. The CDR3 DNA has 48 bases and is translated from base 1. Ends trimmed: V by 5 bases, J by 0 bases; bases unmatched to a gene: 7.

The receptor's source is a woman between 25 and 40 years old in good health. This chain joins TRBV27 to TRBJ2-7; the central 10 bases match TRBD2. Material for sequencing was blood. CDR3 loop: CASSLISSGGSYEQYF. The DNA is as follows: TGTGCCAGCAGTCTCATTTCTAGCGGGGGCTCCTACGAGCAGTACTTC.